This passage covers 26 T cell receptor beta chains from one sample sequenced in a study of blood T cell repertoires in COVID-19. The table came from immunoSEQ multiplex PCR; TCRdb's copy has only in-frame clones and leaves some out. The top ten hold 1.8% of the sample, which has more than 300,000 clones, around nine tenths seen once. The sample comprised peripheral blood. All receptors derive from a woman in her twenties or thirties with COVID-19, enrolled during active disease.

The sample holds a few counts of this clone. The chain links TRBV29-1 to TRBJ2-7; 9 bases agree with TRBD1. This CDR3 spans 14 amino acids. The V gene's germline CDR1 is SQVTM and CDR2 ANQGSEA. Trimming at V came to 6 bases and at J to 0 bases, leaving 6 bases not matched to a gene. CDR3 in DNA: TGCAGCGTCTCCGGGACAGGGAGCTCCTACGAGCAGTACTTC. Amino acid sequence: CSVSGTGSSYEQYF.

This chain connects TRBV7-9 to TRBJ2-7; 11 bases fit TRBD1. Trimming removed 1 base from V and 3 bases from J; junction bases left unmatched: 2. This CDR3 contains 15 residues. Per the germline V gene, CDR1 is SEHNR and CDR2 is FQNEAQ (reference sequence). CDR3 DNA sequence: TGTGCCAGCAGCTTAGACGGGACAGGGGGCTACGAGCAGTACTTC. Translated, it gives CASSLDGTGGYEQYF.

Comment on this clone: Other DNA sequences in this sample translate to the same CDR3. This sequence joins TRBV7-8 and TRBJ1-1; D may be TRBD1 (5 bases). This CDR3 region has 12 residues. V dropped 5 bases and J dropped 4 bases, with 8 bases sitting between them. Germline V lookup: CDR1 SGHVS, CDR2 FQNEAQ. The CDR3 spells CASSQGGTEAFF. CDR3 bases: TGTGCCAGCAGCCAGGGAGGCACTGAAGCTTTCTTT.

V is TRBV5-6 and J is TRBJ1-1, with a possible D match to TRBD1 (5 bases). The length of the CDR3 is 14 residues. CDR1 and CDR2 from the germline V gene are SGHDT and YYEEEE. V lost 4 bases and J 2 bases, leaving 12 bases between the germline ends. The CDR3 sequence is CASSRQPTNTEAFF. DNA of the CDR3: TGTGCCAGCAGCCGACAGCCTACTAACACTGAAGCTTTCTTT.

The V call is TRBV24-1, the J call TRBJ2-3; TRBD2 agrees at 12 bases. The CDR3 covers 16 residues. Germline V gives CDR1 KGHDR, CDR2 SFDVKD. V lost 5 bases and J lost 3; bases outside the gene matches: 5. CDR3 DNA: TGTGCCACCAGTGCCCGACTAGCGGGGGAAACAGATACGCAGTATTTT. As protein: CATSARLAGETDTQYF.

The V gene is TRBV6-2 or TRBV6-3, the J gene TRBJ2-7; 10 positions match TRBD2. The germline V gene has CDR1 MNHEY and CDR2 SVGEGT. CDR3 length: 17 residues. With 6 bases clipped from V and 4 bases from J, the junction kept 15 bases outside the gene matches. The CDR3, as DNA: TGTGCCAGCAGCTCGTGGCTAGCGGGGGTTCGTTATTACGAGCAGTACTTC. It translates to CASSSWLAGVRYYEQYF.

The CDR3 region has the DNA TGTGCCAGCAGAACGGTCCCCCCTAACTATGGCTACACCTTC. Encoded protein: CASRTVPPNYGYTF. The V gene is TRBV6-5, the J gene TRBJ1-2, with no clear D. CDR1 and CDR2 from the germline V gene are MNHEY and SVGAGI. The ends were cut back, 6 bases at V and 0 bases at J, with 11 bases in the middle. The CDR3 totals 14 residues.

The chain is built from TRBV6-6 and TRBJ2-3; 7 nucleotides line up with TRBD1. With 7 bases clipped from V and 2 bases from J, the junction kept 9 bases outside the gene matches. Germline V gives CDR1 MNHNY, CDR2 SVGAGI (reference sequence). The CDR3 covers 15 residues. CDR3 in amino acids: CASNDRARITDTQYF. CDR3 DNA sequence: TGTGCCAGCAACGACAGGGCGCGAATCACAGATACGCAGTATTTT.

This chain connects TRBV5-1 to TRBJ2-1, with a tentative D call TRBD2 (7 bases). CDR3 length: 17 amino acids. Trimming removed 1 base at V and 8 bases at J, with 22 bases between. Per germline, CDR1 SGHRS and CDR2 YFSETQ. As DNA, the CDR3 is TGCGCCAGCAGCTTGCAAGTCGGGCGGGGGCCTTTCGATGAGCAGTTCTTC. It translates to CASSLQVGRGPFDEQFF.

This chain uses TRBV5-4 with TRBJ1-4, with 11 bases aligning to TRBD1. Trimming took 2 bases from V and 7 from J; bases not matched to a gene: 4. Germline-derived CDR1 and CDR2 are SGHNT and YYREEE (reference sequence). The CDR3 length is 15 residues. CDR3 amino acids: CASSFGDRGFEKLFF. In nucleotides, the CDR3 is TGTGCCAGCAGCTTCGGGGACAGGGGGTTTGAAAAACTGTTTTTT.

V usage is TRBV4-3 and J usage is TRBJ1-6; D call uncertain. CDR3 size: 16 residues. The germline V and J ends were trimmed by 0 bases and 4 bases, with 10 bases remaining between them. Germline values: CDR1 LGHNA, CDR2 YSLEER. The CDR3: CASSQEAGSYNSPLHF. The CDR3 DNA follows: TGCGCCAGCAGCCAAGAAGCAGGATCTTATAATTCACCCCTCCACTTT.

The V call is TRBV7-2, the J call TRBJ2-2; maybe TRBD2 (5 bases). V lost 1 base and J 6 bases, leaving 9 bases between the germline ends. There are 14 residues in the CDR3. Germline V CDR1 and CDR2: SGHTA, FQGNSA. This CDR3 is CASSLVTGAGELFF. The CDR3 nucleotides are TGTGCCAGCAGCTTAGTAACCGGGGCCGGGGAGCTGTTTTTT.

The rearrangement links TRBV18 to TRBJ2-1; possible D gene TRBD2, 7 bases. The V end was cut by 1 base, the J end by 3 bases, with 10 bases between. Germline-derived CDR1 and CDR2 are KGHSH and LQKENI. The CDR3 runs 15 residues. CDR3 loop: CASSPQGGDYNEQFF. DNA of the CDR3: TGTGCCAGCTCACCACAGGGGGGGGACTACAATGAGCAGTTCTTC.

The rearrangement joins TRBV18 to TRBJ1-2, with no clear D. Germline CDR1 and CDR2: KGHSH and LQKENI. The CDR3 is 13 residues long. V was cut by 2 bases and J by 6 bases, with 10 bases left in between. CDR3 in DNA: TGTGCCAGCTCACCAGGGCCAGATCATGGCTACACCTTC. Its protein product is CASSPGPDHGYTF.

CDR3 bases: TGTGCCAGCAGTTACTCACGGACTAGAGGTTTTGAGCAGTTCTTC. Protein: CASSYSRTRGFEQFF. The chain recombines TRBV6-2 or TRBV6-3 with TRBJ2-1, with 7 bases matching TRBD2. Trimming removed 0 bases from V and 9 bases from J; junction bases left unmatched: 8. CDR1 is MNHEY, CDR2 SVGEGT, per germline. CDR3 length: 15 amino acids.

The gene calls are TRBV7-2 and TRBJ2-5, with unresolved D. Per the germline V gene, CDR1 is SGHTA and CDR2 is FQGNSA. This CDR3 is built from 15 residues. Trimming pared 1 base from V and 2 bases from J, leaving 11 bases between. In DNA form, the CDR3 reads TGTGCCAGCAGCTTAGGTGCGGCGCCGCAAGAGACCCAGTACTTC. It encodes CASSLGAAPQETQYF.

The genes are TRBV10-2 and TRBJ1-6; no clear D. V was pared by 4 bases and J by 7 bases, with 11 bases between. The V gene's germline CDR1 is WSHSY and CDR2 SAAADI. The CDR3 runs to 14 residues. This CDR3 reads CASSVGSGNSPLHF. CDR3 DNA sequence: TGCGCCAGCAGTGTCGGGAGCGGCAATTCACCCCTCCACTTT.

This CDR3 is CASSPPYGTEAFF. The CDR3 region has the DNA TGTGCCAGCAGCCCCCCGTACGGCACTGAAGCTTTCTTT. The chain couples TRBV7-2 to TRBJ1-1, with D unresolved. The germline CDR1 and CDR2 sequences are SGHTA and FQGNSA. Trimming cost V 5 bases and J 4 bases, with 11 bases left between them. CDR3 length equals 13 residues. The full variable domain, in which reference TRBV7-2 and TRBJ1-1 provide the parts outside the CDR3, is GAGVSQSPSNKVTEKGKDVELRCDPISGHTALYWYRQSLGQGLEFLIYFQGNSAPDKSGLPSDRFSAERTGGSVSTLTIQRTQQEDSAVYLCASSPPYGTEAFFGQGTRLTVV.

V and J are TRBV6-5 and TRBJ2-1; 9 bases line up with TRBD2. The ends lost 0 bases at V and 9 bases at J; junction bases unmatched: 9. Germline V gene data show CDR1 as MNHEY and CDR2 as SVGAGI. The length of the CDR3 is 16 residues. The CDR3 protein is CASSYSKVISGSEQFF. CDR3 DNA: TGTGCCAGCAGTTACTCGAAGGTTATTAGCGGGAGTGAGCAGTTCTTC.

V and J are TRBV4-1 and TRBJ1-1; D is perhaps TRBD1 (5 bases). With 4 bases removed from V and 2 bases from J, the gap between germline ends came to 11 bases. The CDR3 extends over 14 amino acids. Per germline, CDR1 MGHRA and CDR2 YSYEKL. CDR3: CASSRGDFNTEAFF. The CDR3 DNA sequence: TGCGCCAGCAGCCGAGGGGACTTTAACACTGAAGCTTTCTTT.

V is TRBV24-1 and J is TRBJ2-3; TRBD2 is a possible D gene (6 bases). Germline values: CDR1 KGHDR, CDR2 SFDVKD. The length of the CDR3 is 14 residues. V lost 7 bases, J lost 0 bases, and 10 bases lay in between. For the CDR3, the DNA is TGTGCCACCAGGGGCGGGGTAAGCACAGATACGCAGTATTTT. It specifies CATRGGVSTDTQYF.

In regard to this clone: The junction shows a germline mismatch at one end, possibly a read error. The CDR3 nucleotides read TGTGCCAGCAGCCGGACAGCAACTGATGAAAAACTGTTTTTT. Residues: CASSRTATDEKLFF. This rearrangement joins TRBV7-2 to TRBJ1-4, with TRBD1 as a possible D gene (6 bases). The CDR3 covers 14 residues. CDR1 is SGHTA, CDR2 FQGNSA, per germline.

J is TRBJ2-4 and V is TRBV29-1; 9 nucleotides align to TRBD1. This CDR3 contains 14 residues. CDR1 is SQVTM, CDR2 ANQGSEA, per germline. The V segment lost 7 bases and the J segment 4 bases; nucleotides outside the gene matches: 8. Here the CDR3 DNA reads TGCAGCGGCCTGACAGGGGGAACGAAAAACATTCAGTACTTC. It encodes CSGLTGGTKNIQYF.

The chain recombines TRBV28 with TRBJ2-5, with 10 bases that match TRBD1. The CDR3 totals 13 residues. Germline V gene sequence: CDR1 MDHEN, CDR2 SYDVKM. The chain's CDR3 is CASWTGGFPNLYF. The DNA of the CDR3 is TGTGCGTCCTGGACAGGGGGATTTCCGAACCTCTACTTC.

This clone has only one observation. CDR3 nucleotide sequence: TGTGCCAGCAGCACCTACAGGGAAGCTTTCTTT. Its translation is CASSTYREAFF. V usage is TRBV5-6 and J usage is TRBJ1-1; D is possibly TRBD1 (5 bases). Germline CDR1 is SGHDT and CDR2 is YYEEEE. Trimming cost V 4 bases and J 8 bases, with 9 bases left between them. This CDR3 is 11 amino acids long.

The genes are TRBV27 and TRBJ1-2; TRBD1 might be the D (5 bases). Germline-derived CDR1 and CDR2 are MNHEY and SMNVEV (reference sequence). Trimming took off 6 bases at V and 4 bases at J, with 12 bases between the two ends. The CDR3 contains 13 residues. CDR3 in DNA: TGTGCCAGCAGCCACGGGGGGGGCTATGGCTACACCTTC. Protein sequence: CASSHGGGYGYTF.